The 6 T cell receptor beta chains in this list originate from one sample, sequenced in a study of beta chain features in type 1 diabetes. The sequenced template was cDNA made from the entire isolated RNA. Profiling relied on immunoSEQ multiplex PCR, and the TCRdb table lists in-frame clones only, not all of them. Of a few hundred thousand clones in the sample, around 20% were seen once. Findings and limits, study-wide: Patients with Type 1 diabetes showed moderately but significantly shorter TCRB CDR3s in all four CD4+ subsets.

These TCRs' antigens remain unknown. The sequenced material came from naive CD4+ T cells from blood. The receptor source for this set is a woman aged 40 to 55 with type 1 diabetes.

The CDR3 region is CASILESTNEKLFF. In nucleotides, the CDR3 is TGTGCCAGCATTCTGGAGTCAACTAATGAAAAACTGTTTTTT. The chain links TRBV2 to TRBJ1-4; D not resolved. Germline CDR1 SNHLY, CDR2 FYNNEI. The CDR3 runs to 14 residues. V was shortened by 7 bases and J by 0 bases, with 9 bases between the two germline ends.

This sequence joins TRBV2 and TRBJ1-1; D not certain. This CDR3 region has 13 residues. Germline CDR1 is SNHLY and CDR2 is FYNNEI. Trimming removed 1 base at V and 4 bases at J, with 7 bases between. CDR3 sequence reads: CASSEERSTEAFF. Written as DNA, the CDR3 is TGTGCCAGCAGTGAAGAGCGGAGCACTGAAGCTTTCTTT.

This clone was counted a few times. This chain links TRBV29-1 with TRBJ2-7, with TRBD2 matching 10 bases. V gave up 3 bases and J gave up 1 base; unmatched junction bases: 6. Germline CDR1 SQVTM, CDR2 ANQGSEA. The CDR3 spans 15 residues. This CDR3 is CSVEPSGSGSYEQYF. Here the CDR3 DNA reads TGCAGCGTTGAGCCTAGCGGGAGCGGGTCCTACGAGCAGTACTTC.

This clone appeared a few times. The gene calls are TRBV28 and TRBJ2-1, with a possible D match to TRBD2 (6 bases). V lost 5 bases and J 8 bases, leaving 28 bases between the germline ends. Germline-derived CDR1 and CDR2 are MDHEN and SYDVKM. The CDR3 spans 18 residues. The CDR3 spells CASSPPRGGMSPGDEQFF. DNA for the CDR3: TGTGCCAGCAGTCCCCCGAGGGGCGGGATGTCGCCGGGGGATGAGCAGTTCTTC. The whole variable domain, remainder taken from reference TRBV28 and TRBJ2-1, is DVKVTQSSRYLVKRTGEKVFLECVQDMDHENMFWYRQDPGLGLRLIYFSYDVKMKEKGDIPEGYSVSREKKERFSLILESASTNQTSMYLCASSPPRGGMSPGDEQFFGPGTRLTVL.

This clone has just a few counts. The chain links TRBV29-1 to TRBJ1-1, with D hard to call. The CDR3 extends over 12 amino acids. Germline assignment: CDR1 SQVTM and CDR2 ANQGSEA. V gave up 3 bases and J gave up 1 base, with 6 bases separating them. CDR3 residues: CSVEWQNTEAFF. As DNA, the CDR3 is TGCAGCGTTGAGTGGCAGAACACTGAAGCTTTCTTT.

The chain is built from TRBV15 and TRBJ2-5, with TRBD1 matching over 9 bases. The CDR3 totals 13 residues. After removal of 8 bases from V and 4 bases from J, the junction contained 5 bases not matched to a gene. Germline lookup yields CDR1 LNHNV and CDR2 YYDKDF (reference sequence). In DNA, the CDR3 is TGTGCCACCCGACAGGGGGTGGGAGAGACCCAGTACTTC. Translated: CATRQGVGETQYF.